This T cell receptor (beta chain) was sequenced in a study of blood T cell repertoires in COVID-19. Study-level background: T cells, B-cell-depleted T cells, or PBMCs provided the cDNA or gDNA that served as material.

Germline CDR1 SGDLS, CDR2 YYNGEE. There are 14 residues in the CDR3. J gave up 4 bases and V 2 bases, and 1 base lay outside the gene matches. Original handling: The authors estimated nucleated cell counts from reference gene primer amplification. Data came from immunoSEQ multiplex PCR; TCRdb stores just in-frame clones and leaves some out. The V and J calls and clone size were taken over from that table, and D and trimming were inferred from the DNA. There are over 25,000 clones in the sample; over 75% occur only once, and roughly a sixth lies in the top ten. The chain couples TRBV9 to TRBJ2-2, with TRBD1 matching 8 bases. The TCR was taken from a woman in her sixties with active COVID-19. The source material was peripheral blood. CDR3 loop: CASSVDRVTGELFF. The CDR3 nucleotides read TGTGCCAGCAGCGTGGACAGGGTCACCGGGGAGCTGTTTTTT.